This T cell receptor (beta chain) was captured in a study of CD8 T cells in ankylosing spondylitis. TCRdb passed the 5' RACE reads through MiXCR, listing each CDR3 protein once. The sample carries 190,000 or so distinct CDR3 sequences, around 13% recorded once. Germline values: CDR1 LNHNV, CDR2 YYDKDF (reference sequence). J gave up 1 base and V 4 bases, and 3 bases lay outside the gene matches. The CDR3 contains 15 residues. The source material was blood, either unsorted or a sorted T cell fraction (not recorded which). The clonotype was recovered from a male donor with ankylosing spondylitis or in good health (not recorded which). The gene calls are TRBV15 and TRBJ2-3; 9 bases map to TRBD2. The CDR3 region is CATSTQRGGTDTQYF. The CDR3 coding sequence is TGTGCCACCAGCACCCAGCGGGGGGGCACAGATACGCAGTATTTT.